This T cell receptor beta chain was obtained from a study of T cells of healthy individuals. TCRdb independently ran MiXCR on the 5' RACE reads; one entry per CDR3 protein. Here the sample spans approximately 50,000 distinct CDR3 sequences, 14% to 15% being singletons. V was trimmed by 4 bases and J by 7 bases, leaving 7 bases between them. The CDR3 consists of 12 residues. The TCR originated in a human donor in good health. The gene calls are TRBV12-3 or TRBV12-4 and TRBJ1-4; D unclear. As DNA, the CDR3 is TGTGCCAGCAGTTATTCCGTTGAAAAACTGTTTTTT. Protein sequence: CASSYSVEKLFF.